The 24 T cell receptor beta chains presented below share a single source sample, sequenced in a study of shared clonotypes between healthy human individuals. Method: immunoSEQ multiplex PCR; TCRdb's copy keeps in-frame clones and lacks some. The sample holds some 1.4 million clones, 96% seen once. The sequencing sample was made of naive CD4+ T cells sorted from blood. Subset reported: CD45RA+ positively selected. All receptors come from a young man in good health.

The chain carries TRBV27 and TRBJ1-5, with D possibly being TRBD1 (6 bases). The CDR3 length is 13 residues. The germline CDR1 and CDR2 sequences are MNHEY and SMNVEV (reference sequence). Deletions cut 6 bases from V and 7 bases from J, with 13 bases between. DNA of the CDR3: TGTGCCAGCAGCTCGACAGGAGTACAGCCCCAGCATTTT. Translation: CASSSTGVQPQHF.

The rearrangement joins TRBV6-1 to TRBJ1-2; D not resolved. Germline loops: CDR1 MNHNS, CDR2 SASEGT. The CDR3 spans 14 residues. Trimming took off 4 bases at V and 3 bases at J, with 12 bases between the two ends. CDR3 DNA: TGTGCCAGCAGTGTGGTCAGAGAGGACTATGGCTACACCTTC. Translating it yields CASSVVREDYGYTF.

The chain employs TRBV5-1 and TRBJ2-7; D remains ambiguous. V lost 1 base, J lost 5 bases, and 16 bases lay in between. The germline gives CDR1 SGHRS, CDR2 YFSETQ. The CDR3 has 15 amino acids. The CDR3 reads CASSLLAEQANEQYF. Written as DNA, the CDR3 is TGCGCCAGCAGCTTGCTGGCGGAACAAGCCAACGAGCAGTACTTC.

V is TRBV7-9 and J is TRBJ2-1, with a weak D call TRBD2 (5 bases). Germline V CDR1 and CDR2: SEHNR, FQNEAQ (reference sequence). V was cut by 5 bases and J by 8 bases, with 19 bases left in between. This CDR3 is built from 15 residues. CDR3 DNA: TGTGCCAGCAGCCCGTGGGCCGCTAGCAATGATGAGCAGTTCTTC. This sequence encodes CASSPWAASNDEQFF.

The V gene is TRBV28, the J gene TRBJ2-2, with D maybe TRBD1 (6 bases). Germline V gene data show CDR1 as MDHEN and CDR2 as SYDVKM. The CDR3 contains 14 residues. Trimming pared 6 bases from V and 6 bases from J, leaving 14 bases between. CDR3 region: CASRPQGLAGELFF. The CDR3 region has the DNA TGTGCCAGCAGACCGCAGGGGTTGGCCGGGGAGCTGTTTTTT. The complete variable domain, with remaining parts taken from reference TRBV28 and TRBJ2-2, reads DVKVTQSSRYLVKRTGEKVFLECVQDMDHENMFWYRQDPGLGLRLIYFSYDVKMKEKGDIPEGYSVSREKKERFSLILESASTNQTSMYLCASRPQGLAGELFFGEGSRLTVL.

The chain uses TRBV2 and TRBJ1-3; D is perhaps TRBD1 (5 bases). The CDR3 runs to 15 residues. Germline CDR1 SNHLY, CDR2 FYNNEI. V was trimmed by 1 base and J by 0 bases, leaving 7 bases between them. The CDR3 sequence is CASSEGGFSGNTIYF. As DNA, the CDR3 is TGTGCCAGCAGTGAAGGGGGGTTCTCTGGAAACACCATATATTTT.

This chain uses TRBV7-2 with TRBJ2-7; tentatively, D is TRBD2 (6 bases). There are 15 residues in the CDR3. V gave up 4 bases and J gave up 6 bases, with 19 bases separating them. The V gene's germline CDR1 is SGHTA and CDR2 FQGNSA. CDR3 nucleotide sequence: TGTGCCAGCAGCTCCAGCTCGCGGGGCGGGGTCGAGCAGTACTTC. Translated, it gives CASSSSSRGGVEQYF.

Here the CDR3 DNA reads TGTGCCAGCAGCCCCTCGGGACAGCACTACGAGCAGTACTTC. Translating gives CASSPSGQHYEQYF. The V and J genes are TRBV7-9 and TRBJ2-7, with TRBD1 matching 7 bases. Germline values: CDR1 SEHNR, CDR2 FQNEAQ (reference sequence). The ends lost 5 bases at V and 3 bases at J; junction bases unmatched: 7. CDR3 length: 14 amino acids.

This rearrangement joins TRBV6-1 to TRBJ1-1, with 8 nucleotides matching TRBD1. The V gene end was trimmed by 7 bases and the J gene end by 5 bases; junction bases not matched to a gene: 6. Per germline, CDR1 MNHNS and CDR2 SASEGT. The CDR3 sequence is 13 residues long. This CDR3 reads CASMGRGRTEAFF. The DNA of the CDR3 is TGTGCCAGCATGGGCAGGGGGCGGACTGAAGCTTTCTTT.

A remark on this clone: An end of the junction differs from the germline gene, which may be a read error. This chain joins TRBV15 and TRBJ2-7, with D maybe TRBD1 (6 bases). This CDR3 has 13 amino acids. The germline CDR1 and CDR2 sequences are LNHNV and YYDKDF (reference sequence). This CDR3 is CATSRDSQGSPLF. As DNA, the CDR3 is TGTGCCACCAGCAGAGATTCACAGGGTAGTCCCTTGTTC.

The CDR3 protein is CASSPTPSSREQFF. The CDR3 DNA is TGTGCCAGCAGTCCCACCCCGTCAAGTCGGGAGCAGTTCTTC. V is TRBV27 and J is TRBJ2-1; D is unclear. CDR1 and CDR2 (germline): MNHEY, SMNVEV (reference sequence). The CDR3 consists of 14 residues. V was shortened by 5 bases and J by 10 bases, with 18 bases between the two germline ends.

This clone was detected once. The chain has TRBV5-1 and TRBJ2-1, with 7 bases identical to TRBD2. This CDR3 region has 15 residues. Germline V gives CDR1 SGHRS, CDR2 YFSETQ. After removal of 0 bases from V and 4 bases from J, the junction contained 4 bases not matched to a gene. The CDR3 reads CASSLEAGNYNEQFF. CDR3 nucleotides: TGCGCCAGCAGCTTGGAAGCGGGAAATTACAATGAGCAGTTCTTC.

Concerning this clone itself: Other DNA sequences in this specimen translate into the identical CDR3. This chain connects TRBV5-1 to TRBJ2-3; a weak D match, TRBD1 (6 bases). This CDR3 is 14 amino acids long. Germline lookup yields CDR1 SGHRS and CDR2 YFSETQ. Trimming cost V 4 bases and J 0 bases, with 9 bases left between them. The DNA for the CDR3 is TGCGCCAGCAGCCTGGACAGTAGCACAGATACGCAGTATTTT. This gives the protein CASSLDSSTDTQYF.

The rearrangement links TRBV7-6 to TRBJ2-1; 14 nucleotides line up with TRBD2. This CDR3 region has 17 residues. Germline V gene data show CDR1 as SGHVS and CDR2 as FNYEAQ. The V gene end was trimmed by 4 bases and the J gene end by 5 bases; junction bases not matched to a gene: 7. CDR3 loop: CASSSGLAGESHNEQFF. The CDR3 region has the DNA TGTGCCAGCAGCTCGGGACTAGCGGGAGAAAGTCACAATGAGCAGTTCTTC.

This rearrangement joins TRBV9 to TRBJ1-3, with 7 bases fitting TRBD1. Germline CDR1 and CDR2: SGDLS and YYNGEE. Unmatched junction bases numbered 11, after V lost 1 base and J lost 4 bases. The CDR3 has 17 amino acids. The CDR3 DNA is TGTGCCAGCAGCGTACGGAACAGGGGAGACCCCGGAAACACCATATATTTT. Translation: CASSVRNRGDPGNTIYF. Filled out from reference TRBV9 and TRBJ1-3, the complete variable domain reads DSGVTQTPKHLITATGQRVTLRCSPRSGDLSVYWYQQSLDQGLQFLIQYYNGEERAKGNILERFSAQQFPDLHSELNLSSLELGDSALYFCASSVRNRGDPGNTIYFGEGSWLTVV.

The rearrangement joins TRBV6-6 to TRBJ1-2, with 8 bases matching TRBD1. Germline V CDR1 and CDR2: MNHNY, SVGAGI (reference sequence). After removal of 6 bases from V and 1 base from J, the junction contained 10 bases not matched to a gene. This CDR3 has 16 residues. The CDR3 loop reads CASRRQGALLNYGYTF. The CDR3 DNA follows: TGTGCCAGCAGGCGTCAGGGGGCCCTACTTAACTATGGCTACACCTTC.

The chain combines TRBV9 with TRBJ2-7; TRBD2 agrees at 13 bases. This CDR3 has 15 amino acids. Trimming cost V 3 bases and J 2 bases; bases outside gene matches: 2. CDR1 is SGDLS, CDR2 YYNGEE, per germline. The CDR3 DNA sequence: TGTGCCAGCAGCGCACTAGCGGGAGGGCCCTACGAGCAGTACTTC. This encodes CASSALAGGPYEQYF.

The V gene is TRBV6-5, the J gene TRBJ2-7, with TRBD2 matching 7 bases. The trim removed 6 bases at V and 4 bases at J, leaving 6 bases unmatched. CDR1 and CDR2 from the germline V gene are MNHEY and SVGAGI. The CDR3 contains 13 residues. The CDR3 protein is CASRLSGLYEQYF. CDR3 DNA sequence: TGTGCCAGCAGGCTTAGCGGGCTGTACGAGCAGTACTTC.

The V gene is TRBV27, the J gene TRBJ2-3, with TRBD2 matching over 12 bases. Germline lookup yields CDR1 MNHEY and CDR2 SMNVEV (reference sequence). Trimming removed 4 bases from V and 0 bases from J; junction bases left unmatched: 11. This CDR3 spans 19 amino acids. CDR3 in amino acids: CASSSGGTSGPSSTDTQYF. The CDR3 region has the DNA TGTGCCAGCAGTTCAGGGGGGACTAGCGGGCCCTCTAGCACAGATACGCAGTATTTT.

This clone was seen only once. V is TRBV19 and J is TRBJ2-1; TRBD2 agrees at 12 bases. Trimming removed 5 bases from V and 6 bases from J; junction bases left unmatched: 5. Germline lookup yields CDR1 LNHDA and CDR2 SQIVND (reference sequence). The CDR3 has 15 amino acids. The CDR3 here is CASSPASGRVNEQFF. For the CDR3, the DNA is TGTGCCAGTAGTCCGGCTAGCGGGAGGGTCAATGAGCAGTTCTTC.

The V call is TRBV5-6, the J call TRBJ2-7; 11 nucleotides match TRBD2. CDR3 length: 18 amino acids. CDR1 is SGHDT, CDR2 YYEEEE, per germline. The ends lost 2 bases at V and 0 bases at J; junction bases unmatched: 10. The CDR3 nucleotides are TGTGCCAGCAGCTTTCCGACTAGCGGGACGGCTAGCTCCTACGAGCAGTACTTC. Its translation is CASSFPTSGTASSYEQYF.

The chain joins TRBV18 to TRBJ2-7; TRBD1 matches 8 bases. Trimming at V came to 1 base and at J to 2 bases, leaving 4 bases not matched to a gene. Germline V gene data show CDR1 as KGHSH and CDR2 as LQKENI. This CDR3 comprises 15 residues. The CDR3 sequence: CASSPRTGLTYEQYF. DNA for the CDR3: TGTGCCAGCTCACCACGGACAGGGCTGACCTACGAGCAGTACTTC.

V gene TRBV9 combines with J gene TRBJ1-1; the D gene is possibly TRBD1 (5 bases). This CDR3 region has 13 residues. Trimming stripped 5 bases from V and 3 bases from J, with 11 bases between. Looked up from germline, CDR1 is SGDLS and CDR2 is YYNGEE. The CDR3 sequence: CASSLRGDTEAFF. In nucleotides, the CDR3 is TGTGCCAGCAGTCTTCGGGGGGACACTGAAGCTTTCTTT.

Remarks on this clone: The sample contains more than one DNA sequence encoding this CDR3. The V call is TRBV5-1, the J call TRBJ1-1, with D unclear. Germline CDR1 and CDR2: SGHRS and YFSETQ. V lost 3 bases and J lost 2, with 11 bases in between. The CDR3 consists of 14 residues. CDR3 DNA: TGCGCCAGCAGCTCCGGGCCCGGTAACACTGAAGCTTTCTTT. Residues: CASSSGPGNTEAFF.